Listed here are 27 T cell receptor beta chains from one sample, sequenced in a study of blood T cell repertoires in COVID-19. The assay was immunoSEQ multiplex PCR, and TCRdb's table has in-frame clones only and misses some. The sample consists of about 220,000 clones, 65% to 85% of them appearing once. The specimen sequenced was peripheral blood. Source of these receptors: a woman between 55 and 75 years old with acute or convalescent COVID-19.

The sample holds one count of this clone. V usage is TRBV7-3 and J usage is TRBJ2-1; 9 bases map to TRBD1. CDR1 SGHTA and CDR2 FQGTGA come from the germline V gene. The CDR3 is 15 residues long. Losses at the gene ends were 0 bases for V and 7 bases for J; bases not matched to a gene: 4. CDR3 amino acids: CASSLTGTGWNEQFF. In DNA form, the CDR3 reads TGTGCCAGCAGCTTAACCGGGACAGGGTGGAATGAGCAGTTCTTC.

Of note for this clone: Other nucleotide sequences from this sample produce the same CDR3. This chain connects TRBV5-1 to TRBJ1-1; D is ambiguous. The ends were cut back, 0 bases at V and 5 bases at J, with 11 bases in the middle. The length of the CDR3 is 14 residues. Germline V CDR1 and CDR2: SGHRS, YFSETQ. Here the CDR3 DNA reads TGCGCCAGCAGCTTGGGCGGGAGAGGAACTGAAGCTTTCTTT. This encodes CASSLGGRGTEAFF.

This sequence joins TRBV6-5 and TRBJ2-3; 8 bases map to TRBD2. The CDR3 is 14 amino acids. CDR1 and CDR2 from the germline V gene are MNHEY and SVGAGI. V lost 5 bases to trimming and J lost 0 bases; unmatched junction nucleotides: 1. In DNA form, the CDR3 reads TGTGCCAGCAGTAGCGGGGGCAGCACAGATACGCAGTATTTT. Amino acid sequence: CASSSGGSTDTQYF.

The chain joins TRBV9 to TRBJ1-5; 7 bases line up with TRBD1. V shed 0 bases, J shed 6 bases, and the junction held 3 bases outside the gene matches. The length of the CDR3 is 14 residues. Germline lookup yields CDR1 SGDLS and CDR2 YYNGEE. In nucleotides, the CDR3 is TGTGCCAGCAGCGTAGATCAGGGGGGTCAGCCCCAGCATTTT. Its translation: CASSVDQGGQPQHF.

The rearrangement links TRBV6-5 to TRBJ2-7, with D perhaps matching TRBD1 (6 bases). Germline V CDR1 and CDR2: MNHEY, SVGAGI. V was trimmed by 5 bases and J by 4 bases, leaving 12 bases between them. The CDR3 covers 13 residues. The CDR3 DNA sequence: TGTGCCAGCAGTATACAGGGTGGGTACGAGCAGTACTTC. Encoded protein: CASSIQGGYEQYF.

This chain joins TRBV12-5 and TRBJ1-5; 7 nucleotides align to TRBD1. The V gene's germline CDR1 is LGHNT and CDR2 FRNRAP. This CDR3 is 14 amino acids long. V was pared by 4 bases and J by 6 bases, with 6 bases of the junction left unmatched. Here the CDR3 DNA reads TGTGCTAGTGGTTCACAGGGGCCGACTCAGCCCCAGCATTTT. Translating it yields CASGSQGPTQPQHF.

The rearrangement uses TRBV20-1 and TRBJ2-7, with D perhaps matching TRBD1 (6 bases). The CDR3 sequence is 14 residues long. Trimming took off 3 bases at V and 2 bases at J, with 14 bases between the two ends. Germline V gives CDR1 DFQATT, CDR2 SNEGSKA (reference sequence). The CDR3 bases are TGCAGTGCTAGTTTAAGGGGGATAGCCTACGAGCAGTACTTC. Its translation is CSASLRGIAYEQYF.

The rearrangement uses TRBV27 and TRBJ1-2, with TRBD1 matching over 7 bases. J gave up 8 bases and V 2 bases, and 2 bases lay outside the gene matches. The CDR3 runs 12 residues. Germline values: CDR1 MNHEY, CDR2 SMNVEV (reference sequence). In DNA form, the CDR3 reads TGTGCCAGCAGTTTAACAGGGGAAGGCTACACCTTC. It codes for CASSLTGEGYTF.

This clone was detected only a few times. In DNA, the CDR3 is TGTGCCAGCAGCCCAAGACAGAAGAGCTACGAGCAGTACTTC. Protein product: CASSPRQKSYEQYF. This chain uses TRBV9 with TRBJ2-7, with TRBD1 as a possible D gene (5 bases). The germline V and J ends were trimmed by 4 bases and 3 bases, with 14 bases remaining between them. CDR1 and CDR2 from the germline V gene are SGDLS and YYNGEE. The length of the CDR3 is 14 residues.

V is TRBV7-3 and J is TRBJ2-2; TRBD2 matches 9 bases. The trim removed 0 bases at V and 6 bases at J, leaving 5 bases unmatched. The V gene's germline CDR1 is SGHTA and CDR2 FQGTGA. CDR3 length: 16 amino acids. CDR3 sequence (DNA): TGTGCCAGCAGCTTAACTGGGACTAGCAAATCCGGGGAGCTGTTTTTT. This encodes CASSLTGTSKSGELFF.

The V gene is TRBV19, the J gene TRBJ2-3; TRBD2 matches 13 bases. The V gene's germline CDR1 is LNHDA and CDR2 SQIVND (reference sequence). After removal of 4 bases from V and 2 bases from J, the junction contained 6 bases not matched to a gene. The CDR3 is made up of 17 amino acids. The CDR3 loop reads CASSNTGLAGTTDTQYF. The DNA of the CDR3 is TGTGCCAGTAGTAATACGGGACTAGCGGGGACCACAGATACGCAGTATTTT.

This chain links TRBV5-5 with TRBJ1-2, with D perhaps TRBD1 (5 bases). The ends were cut back, 4 bases at V and 4 bases at J, with 14 bases in the middle. CDR1 is SGHKS, CDR2 YYEKEE, per germline (reference sequence). The CDR3 totals 14 residues. The CDR3 protein is CASSADSVPYGYTF. CDR3 bases: TGTGCCAGCAGCGCTGACAGTGTACCCTATGGCTACACCTTC.

The chain uses TRBV19 and TRBJ1-1, with 7 bases identical to TRBD1. The CDR3 contains 15 residues. The junction had 7 bases not matched to a gene; V was cut back by 5 bases and J by 1 base. Looked up from germline, CDR1 is LNHDA and CDR2 is SQIVND (reference sequence). Here the CDR3 reads CASSPGTEPNTEAFF. The DNA of the CDR3 is TGTGCCAGTAGTCCAGGGACAGAACCGAACACTGAAGCTTTCTTT.

The chain employs TRBV2 and TRBJ1-2, with 10 bases identical to TRBD1. The V gene's germline CDR1 is SNHLY and CDR2 FYNNEI. The CDR3 has 14 residues. Unmatched junction bases numbered 8, after V lost 6 bases and J lost 7 bases. CDR3 loop: CASRTGGAGFGYTF. The DNA of the CDR3 is TGTGCCAGCAGGACAGGGGGCGCAGGATTTGGCTACACCTTC.

The chain couples TRBV7-3 to TRBJ1-1; 7 bases agree with TRBD1. Germline V gene lookup returns CDR1 SGHTA and CDR2 FQGTGA. There are 15 residues in the CDR3. With V trimmed by 5 bases and J by 1 base, 7 bases remained unmatched. The chain's CDR3 is CASSPTGAPNTEAFF. The CDR3 DNA is TGTGCCAGCAGCCCAACAGGGGCGCCGAACACTGAAGCTTTCTTT.

The chain joins TRBV6-5 to TRBJ1-2, with D perhaps TRBD1 (6 bases). In germline, CDR1 is MNHEY, CDR2 SVGAGI. The CDR3 has 12 residues. With 5 bases removed from V and 8 bases from J, the gap between germline ends came to 12 bases. CDR3 DNA sequence: TGTGCCAGCAGTATAACAGGGCTAGGCTACACCTTC. This sequence encodes CASSITGLGYTF.

Only a few counts were recorded for this clone. The chain is built from TRBV10-3 and TRBJ1-2, with 8 bases matching TRBD1. The trim removed 8 bases at V and 2 bases at J, leaving 4 bases unmatched. The CDR3 is 13 residues long. From germline, CDR1 is ENHRY and CDR2 SYGVKD. CDR3 in DNA: TGTGCCATCGGACAGGGCCAGAACTATGGCTACACCTTC. Its translation is CAIGQGQNYGYTF.

V usage is TRBV5-6 and J usage is TRBJ2-3; D uncertain. V shed 0 bases and J shed 4 bases, with 3 bases lying between them. CDR1 SGHDT and CDR2 YYEEEE come from the germline V gene. The CDR3 contains 12 residues. CDR3 in amino acids: CASSLGADTQYF. CDR3 DNA sequence: TGTGCCAGCAGCTTGGGAGCAGATACGCAGTATTTT.

The genes are TRBV28 and TRBJ1-1, with D possibly TRBD1 on 5 matching bases. In germline, CDR1 is MDHEN, CDR2 SYDVKM. V was trimmed by 6 bases and J by 1 base, leaving 18 bases between them. This CDR3 comprises 16 residues. CDR3 DNA sequence: TGTGCCAGCAGACCATTTGCAGGGTTCGGGAACACTGAAGCTTTCTTT. Its protein product is CASRPFAGFGNTEAFF.

The chain uses TRBV6-1 and TRBJ1-5; maybe TRBD1 (6 bases). The CDR3 has 17 residues. Germline V CDR1 and CDR2: MNHNS, SASEGT. V gave up 0 bases and J gave up 5 bases, with 17 bases separating them. CDR3 sequence reads: CASSEALGGTKYQPQHF. DNA of the CDR3: TGTGCCAGCAGTGAAGCGCTGGGAGGGACAAAATATCAGCCCCAGCATTTT.

This rearrangement joins TRBV27 to TRBJ2-7, with 8 bases identical to TRBD1. Looked up from germline, CDR1 is MNHEY and CDR2 is SMNVEV (reference sequence). After removal of 5 bases from V and 2 bases from J, the junction contained 5 bases not matched to a gene. There are 14 residues in the CDR3. The CDR3 spells CASSIDRGTYEQYF. Here the CDR3 DNA reads TGTGCCAGCAGTATCGACAGGGGCACCTACGAGCAGTACTTC.

The rearrangement joins TRBV5-1 to TRBJ2-3, with 9 positions matching TRBD2. Looked up from germline, CDR1 is SGHRS and CDR2 is YFSETQ. The J segment lost 1 base and the V segment lost 3 bases, leaving 6 bases of the junction unmatched. The CDR3 is 16 amino acids. In DNA, the CDR3 is TGCGCCAGCAGCTCCGGACTAGCGATCGGCACAGATACGCAGTATTTT. Amino acids: CASSSGLAIGTDTQYF.

This clone was recorded only once. The chain employs TRBV6-5 and TRBJ2-5; D is unclear. The CDR3 extends over 12 amino acids. V lost 5 bases and J 5 bases, leaving 9 bases between the germline ends. Germline CDR1 reads MNHEY; CDR2 reads SVGAGI. The CDR3 DNA reads as TGTGCCAGCAGTCCCACTTGGGAGACCCAGTACTTC. This translates into CASSPTWETQYF.

As DNA, the CDR3 is TGTGCCAGCAGCCCGGGGGTAGGGGCCCTTGGTGAAAAACTGTTTTTT. It yields the protein CASSPGVGALGEKLFF. The chain links TRBV7-9 to TRBJ1-4; tentative D call: TRBD1 (5 bases). This CDR3 is built from 16 residues. The germline gives CDR1 SEHNR, CDR2 FQNEAQ (reference sequence). Trimming left V 5 bases short and J 7 bases short, with 20 bases between.

Notes on this clone: Sequence at one end of the junction differs from germline and may be a read error. This rearrangement joins TRBV18 to TRBJ1-1; D unclear. CDR1 is KGHSH and CDR2 is LQKENI in the germline V gene. The CDR3 contains 12 residues. This chain's CDR3 is CASSPRRGEAFF. For the CDR3, the DNA is TGTGCCAGCTCCCCACGCCGGGGTGAAGCTTTCTTT.

The chain joins TRBV2 to TRBJ1-1; tentative D call: TRBD1 (5 bases). V was cut by 10 bases and J by 10 bases, with 19 bases left in between. The CDR3 has 12 residues. In germline, CDR1 is SNHLY, CDR2 FYNNEI. CDR3 nucleotide sequence: TGTGCCATCCGGAGGGACTCTGGGTTAGCTTTCTTT. Its protein product is CAIRRDSGLAFF.

This clone appeared a few times. J is TRBJ2-3 and V is TRBV25-1; D gene ambiguous. CDR1 MGHDK and CDR2 SYGVNS come from the germline V gene. This CDR3 region has 14 residues. V was shortened by 0 bases and J by 6 bases, with 10 bases between the two germline ends. The CDR3 bases are TGTGCCAGCAGTGAATACTCCCTTTCGGATACGCAGTATTTT. It yields the protein CASSEYSLSDTQYF.